This T cell receptor beta chain was sequenced in a study of T cell responses to AZD1222 COVID-19 vaccine. The V gene's germline CDR1 is SGHTA and CDR2 FQGNSA. The CDR3 length is 16 residues. The V end lost 3 bases, the J end lost 4 bases, and 19 bases lay between the germline ends. The sample holds one count of this clone. Antigen: not known. Libraries were prepared by immunoSEQ multiplex PCR; TCRdb keeps only in-frame clonotypes and omits some of them. This table holds 65,000 to 75,000 clones, around four fifths found once. Study results and caveats: Most donors were white British and more were female, and clonal diversity was possibly underestimated. Increases in Spike-specific TCR breadth and depth were seen after two AZD1222 doses.

This chain links TRBV7-2 with TRBJ2-7, with TRBD1 as a possible D gene (8 bases). This receptor was taken from an adult in good health. Source: peripheral blood, taken on day 0 of AZD1222 vaccination. CDR3 bases: TGTGCCAGCAGCTTGGGGGGGACAGGACCCCTTTACGAGCAGTACTTC. The encoded protein is CASSLGGTGPLYEQYF.